The T cell receptor (beta chain) under discussion was sequenced for a study of T-cell reconstitution after alpha-beta-depleted transplantation in children (dated by TCRdb to about 2016). Regarding the complete study: Using TCR repertoire profiling, the study followed T-cell immune reconstitution in a quantitative way in children after TCRalphabeta/CD19-depleted allogeneic hematopoietic cell transplantation.

The germline V end is reduced by 6 bases and the J end by 6 bases; junction bases left unmatched: 14. CDR1 and CDR2 are drawn from the germline V gene: SGHTA, FQGNSA. The CDR3 has 16 amino acids, counting the end cysteine and phenylalanine. Only the CDR3 region is kept as DNA, spanning 48 bases read in frame from base 1. Study-level results and caveats: Hyperexpanded clone frequencies declined over subsequent months; after one year, T-cell counts and TCRbeta diversity were mostly attributed to newly produced T cells. Apparently early alphabetaT-cell count recovery about two months after transplant reportedly relied on only several hundred rapidly expanded clones derived from non-depleted graft cells. In some patients, the high TCRbeta diversity seen at day 60 was put down to recipient T cells and intrathymic progenitors that had survived conditioning.

According to the study, the label for this sample's treatment or condition signals: allogeneic hematopoietic cell transplantation with graft depleted of TCRalphabeta T cells and CD19 B cells. TCRalphabeta/CD19-depleted allogeneic hematopoietic cell grafts were given to the transplant recipients, all of whom were children. As for this clonotype: The target of this receptor is not known. No qualities accompany the bases; no much larger clone lies one base away.

Libraries were constructed by PCR. Sequencing used an Illumina HiSeq 2500. Molecular barcoding was employed in the preparation of TCR libraries, with unique molecular identifiers being used to normalize TCRbeta repertoire quantification. Starting from the raw public reads, TCRdb applied fastp trimming at Q25, assembled clones with MiXCR and retained in-frame beta chains. Under each unique CDR3 protein, matching rows form one entry showing the most common genes and DNA. This sample holds 500,000 to 600,000 distinct CDR3 sequences; around 27% were observed only once. The ten largest clones add up to approximately 39% of the sample.

The source material was PBMCs, sampled before TCRalphabeta/CD19-depleted stem cell transplant. This clonotype originated in a boy less than two years old with Wiskott-Aldrich syndrome, due to receive a stem cell transplant. This receptor chain uses TRBV7-2 and TRBJ2-1; 7 of the junction bases match TRBD1. Here is the DNA: TGTGCCAGCAGACCCACGAGAGGGGGCTGGTCCAATGAGCAGTTCTTC. This yields the protein CASRPTRGGWSNEQFF. Reference TRBV7-2 and TRBJ2-1 genes cover what lies past the CDR3, so the full variable domain is GAGVSQSPSNKVTEKGKDVELRCDPISGHTALYWYRQSLGQGLEFLIYFQGNSAPDKSGLPSDRFSAERTGGSVSTLTIQRTQQEDSAVYLCASRPTRGGWSNEQFFGPGTRLTVL.